This T cell receptor (beta chain) was profiled in a study of T cell responses to AZD1222 COVID-19 vaccine. TCRdb's copy holds only in-frame clones and misses some; the assay was immunoSEQ multiplex PCR. The sample has 140,000 or so clones; roughly 90% are singletons. The length of the CDR3 is 18 residues. Germline CDR1 MNHEY, CDR2 SVGEGT. Trimming removed 5 bases from V and 1 base from J, with 21 bases in between. V gene TRBV6-2 or TRBV6-3 combines with J gene TRBJ2-4, with D perhaps matching TRBD2 (5 bases). This receptor was identified in an adult who received the AZD1222 COVID-19 vaccine. Sequencing used peripheral blood, obtained 28 days after the second AZD1222 dose. CDR3 loop: CASSQPGTKTGAKNIQYF. The DNA of the CDR3 is TGTGCCAGCAGTCAACCGGGAACGAAAACGGGGGCCAAAAACATTCAGTACTTC.